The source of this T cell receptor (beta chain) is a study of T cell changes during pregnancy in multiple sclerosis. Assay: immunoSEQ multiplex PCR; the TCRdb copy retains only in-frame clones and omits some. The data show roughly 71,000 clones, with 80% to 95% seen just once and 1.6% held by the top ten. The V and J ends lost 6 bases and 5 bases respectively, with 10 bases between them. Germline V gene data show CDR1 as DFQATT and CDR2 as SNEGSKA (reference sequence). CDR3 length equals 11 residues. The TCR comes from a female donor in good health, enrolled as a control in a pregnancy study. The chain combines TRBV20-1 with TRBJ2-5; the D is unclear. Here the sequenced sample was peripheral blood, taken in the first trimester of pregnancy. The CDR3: CSAVTGETQYF. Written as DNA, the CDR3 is TGCAGTGCGGTGACCGGGGAGACCCAGTACTTC.